Listed below are T cell receptor beta chains from one sample, sequenced in a study of molecular identifiers for immune sequencing clone quantification. MiXCR was run by TCRdb on the PCR reads, yielding one entry per CDR3 protein. The table records approximately 500,000 distinct CDR3 sequences, around 23% of them present only once. Sequenced sample: naive CD8+ T cells from blood, with Jurkat cell RNA spiked in. Receptors were obtained from a human donor in good health. Some libraries in this study had Jurkat cell RNA spiked in. The CDR3 runs from the conserved cysteine through the conserved F or W. The D gene is left open where the match is weak. Clone size is given for some rows only: seen once, a few or many times, or a class if the clone is expanded.

v_call	j_call	d_call	clone_size	cdr3_aa	cdr3_nt
TRBV3-1	TRBJ2-3	-	few	CASSQEEGGYTDTQYF	TGTGCCAGCAGCCAAGAAGAGGGCGGGTACACAGATACGCAGTATTTT
TRBV11-2	TRBJ2-7	-	few	CASSSRTESSYEQYF	TGTGCCAGCAGCTCACGGACAGAGAGCTCCTACGAGCAGTACTTC
TRBV9	TRBJ1-2	-	few	CASSVGPSMEGNYGYTF	TGTGCCAGCAGCGTAGGTCCATCAATGGAGGGGAACTATGGCTACACCTTC
TRBV30	TRBJ2-1	-	-	CAWSARSGTYNEQFF	TGTGCCTGGAGTGCACGCTCGGGAACCTACAATGAGCAGTTCTTC
TRBV29-1	TRBJ2-3	-	many	CSVDGRGVDTQYF	TGCAGCGTTGATGGGAGGGGGGTTGATACGCAGTATTTT
TRBV27	TRBJ2-1	-	-	CASSSGAYNAQFF	TGTGCCAGCAGTTCCGGGGCCTACAATGCGCAGTTCTTC
TRBV20-1	TRBJ2-3	TRBD2	many	CSASSLDLAGPSTDTQYF	TGCAGTGCTAGCTCTTTAGATCTAGCGGGCCCTAGCACAGATACGCAGTATTTT
TRBV27	TRBJ2-7	-	-	CASSRCNEQYF	TGTGCCAGCAGTCGATGCAACGAGCAGTACTTC
TRBV4-2	TRBJ2-7	-	few	CASRQTPDVSYEQYF	TGTGCCAGCAGGCAAACCCCCGACGTGTCCTACGAGCAGTACTTC
TRBV2	TRBJ1-1	TRBD1	few	CASIIQGATEAFF	TGTGCCAGCATTATCCAGGGGGCAACTGAAGCTTTCTTT
TRBV24-1	TRBJ2-1	-	few	CALSNGNNEQFF	TGTGCCCTTAGTAATGGTAACAATGAGCAGTTCTTC
TRBV7-9	TRBJ2-5	-	few	CASSLAGLRDWTQYF	TGTGCCAGCAGCTTAGCAGGCTTGCGGGATTGGACCCAGTACTTC
TRBV12-3/TRBV12-4	TRBJ1-3	-	many	CASSLAGGGGNTIYF	TGTGCCAGCAGTTTAGCGGGGGGCGGTGGAAACACCATATATTTT
TRBV30	TRBJ1-1	TRBD1	-	CAWSEGQGHEAFF	TGTGCCTGGAGCGAAGGACAGGGTCATGAAGCTTTCTTT
TRBV13	TRBJ2-7	-	-	CARSLAGAPPAQYF	TGTGCCCGCAGCTTAGCCGGGGCGCCCCCCGCGCAGTACTTC
TRBV6-2/TRBV6-3	TRBJ1-5	TRBD1	few	CASSYATRDSRPSAQHF	TGTGCCAGCAGTTACGCAACCCGGGACAGTAGACCCTCGGCCCAGCATTTT
TRBV9	TRBJ2-3	-	-	CASSVGYGADTQYF	TGTGCCAGCAGCGTAGGGTACGGGGCAGATACGCAGTATTTT
TRBV4-3	TRBJ2-3	-	-	CASSQEQSTDTQYF	TGCGCCAGCAGCCAAGAACAAAGCACAGATACGCAGTATTTT
TRBV5-4	TRBJ2-1	-	-	CASSLRLVGPGSYNEQFF	TGTGCCAGCAGCTTGCGACTAGTGGGGCCCGGCTCCTACAATGAGCAGTTCTTC
TRBV19	TRBJ2-1	-	many	CASSIVGYSSYNEQFF	TGTGCCAGTAGTATAGTAGGTTACAGCTCCTACAATGAGCAGTTCTTC
TRBV25-1	TRBJ2-7	TRBD1	-	CASSDGTGAYEQYF	TGTGCCAGCAGTGACGGGACAGGGGCCTACGAGCAGTACTTC
TRBV29-1	TRBJ2-7	-	-	CRVVLGYEQYF	TGCAGGGTTGTCCTCGGCTACGAGCAGTACTTC
TRBV30	TRBJ2-3	-	-	CARNVAGFTDTQYF	TGTGCCCGGAACGTTGCGGGATTCACAGATACGCAGTATTTT
TRBV20-1	TRBJ1-1	-	-	CSARDGRMNTEAFF	TGCAGTGCTAGAGATGGCAGGATGAACACTGAAGCTTTCTTT
TRBV30	TRBJ2-7	-	-	CAWSVLRSEQHF	TGTGCCTGGAGTGTACTTCGCTCCGAGCAGCACTTC